The entry below describes one TCR beta chain. The antigen is undetermined. The primer mix had 60 Vbeta and 13 Jbeta primers. Some clones are missing from TCRdb's copy, which holds only in-frame ones; the method was immunoSEQ multiplex PCR. The repertoire holds under 200,000 clones, with 80% as singletons. The CDR3 sequence is 16 residues long. Germline lookup yields CDR1 ENHRY and CDR2 SYGVKD. With V trimmed by 5 bases and J by 5 bases, 6 bases remained unmatched. This sample was included in a study of cytomegalovirus exposure and HLA in healthy donors. On the study more broadly: Earlier results showed roughly 120 million unique TCR beta sequences derived from approximately 170 million T cells. Genotyping of roughly 400 donors showed that about 84% belonged to the Caucasian-associated ancestry cluster. Study findings and constraints: In a later analysis, across HLA loci, associated TCR counts were highest for DRB1, lowest for HLA-C. In a later analysis, a genetic analysis reported fewer productive-TCR N-insertions in an Asian-associated ancestry cluster than the cohort average.

The genes are TRBV10-3 and TRBJ2-1; TRBD2 agrees at 13 bases. Sequenced sample: PBMCs. The receptor's source is a man between 35 and 55 years old in good health and CMV-seronegative. The CDR3 coding sequence is TGTGCCATCAGTACCGGGACTAGCGGGGAACACAATGAGCAGTTCTTC. The encoded protein is CAISTGTSGEHNEQFF.